The sequence of this T cell receptor (beta chain) was determined in a study of control samples from healthy donors and cancer patients. Assay: immunoSEQ multiplex PCR; the TCRdb copy retains only in-frame clones and omits some. The data contain 65,000 to 75,000 clones, roughly nine tenths of them singletons. The CDR3 is 13 amino acids. Looked up from germline, CDR1 is KGHSH and CDR2 is LQKENI. The V and J ends lost 1 base and 3 bases respectively, with 6 bases between them. The V gene is TRBV18, the J gene TRBJ1-1; D is perhaps TRBD1 (5 bases). Sequencing was done on a sample of blood. The sequence was obtained from a woman aged 45 to 65 in good health. CDR3 amino acids: CASSPRGYTEAFF. CDR3 nucleotide sequence: TGTGCCAGCTCACCACGGGGGTACACTGAAGCTTTCTTT.